This TCR beta chain stems from a study of OX40 agonist ivuxolimab in advanced cancers. Study summary: Intravenous ivuxolimab was administered to patients every 2 weeks at 0.01 to 10 mg/kg. Earlier anti-PD-1, anti-PD-L1 or anti-CTLA-4 therapy was permitted; around 40% had received some.

The CDR3 is made up of 14 amino acids. Trimming left V 1 base short and J 3 bases short, with 6 bases between. The germline V gene encodes CDR1 SGHNT and CDR2 YENEEA. Comments on this clone: Its antigen is as yet unknown.

Data came from immunoSEQ multiplex PCR; TCRdb stores just in-frame clones and leaves some out. There are over 150,000 clones in the sample; under 95% occur only once, and 0.3% to 0.35% lies in the top ten. Overall study results and limits: Antigen targets of the expanded peripheral T cells went undetermined. More expanded clones were found, on average, in CD8+ than in CD4+ T cells.

The V gene is TRBV11-3, the J gene TRBJ2-2; D is uncertain. The clonotype was recovered from an adult with an advanced solid tumor such as melanoma, head and neck, liver or kidney cancer. Material: CD4+ or CD8+ T cells sorted from blood, obtained in a trial of the OX40 agonist ivuxolimab. The CDR3 DNA reads as TGTGCCAGCAGCTTAGCCTCATACACCGGGGAGCTGTTTTTT. Protein: CASSLASYTGELFF.